This is a list of T cell receptor beta chains from one sample in a study of T cell changes during pregnancy in multiple sclerosis. Clones were sequenced by immunoSEQ multiplex PCR, and TCRdb holds only the in-frame ones, with some missing. The sample has under 50,000 clones; 92% are singletons. The source was CD8+ T cells from peripheral blood mononuclear cells, collected before pregnancy. The receptors shown here come from a female donor with multiple sclerosis, enrolled in a pregnancy study. CDR3s leave out the opening cysteine and the closing phenylalanine or tryptophan. The order of the fields is CDR3 protein, D gene, V gene. The D gene is left open where the match is weak.

ASSGSGGGSSSTDTQY | TRBD2 | TRBV6-1
ASSFRGPGAEAF | TRBD1 | TRBV5-1
ASDSTRAYEQY | . | TRBV2
ASSPGKGREPQH | . | TRBV4-1
ASSPTSGGISYNEQF | TRBD2 | TRBV19
ASTPEPRTEAF | . | TRBV19
ASSPRLPPDYEQY | . | TRBV18
ASSFPEVKRTEAF | . | TRBV5-4
ASSLGTGFLQPQH | TRBD1 | TRBV27
ASSQDLGQGGSPLH | TRBD1 | TRBV4-1
ASSPLDRFHGYT | TRBD1 | TRBV18
ASRSTGGSGNTIY | . | TRBV19
SVQTTDRAAGELF | TRBD1 | TRBV29-1
ASSLEQGGTEAF | TRBD1 | TRBV5-6
ASSLGGQGFYEQY | TRBD1 | TRBV13
ASSQGEGVGYT | . | TRBV4-1
ASSLGQGYFDEQF | TRBD1 | TRBV5-4
ASSFNQNEQY | . | TRBV5-1
ASRGHLNSPLH | . | TRBV2
ASSLRTSYEQY | TRBD2 | TRBV4-1
ASSPQGAHGYT | TRBD1 | TRBV28
ASSSPRTIQETQY | . | TRBV28
AWSVLSEKLF | . | TRBV30
ASSLRGTSNQPQH | . | TRBV7-8
ASSSSLAGGRDTQY | TRBD2 | TRBV7-9
ASSWGQPSSNYGYT | TRBD1 | TRBV5-4
ASSQSGTGVAEAF | TRBD1 | TRBV4-1
ASGGGITYEQY | . | TRBV7-9
ASSAWSGGSTDTQY | . | TRBV9
ASSPWDRGRETQY | TRBD1 | TRBV7-9
ASKLASANYEQY | . | TRBV6-1
ASSWSSGEAF | . | TRBV10-2
ASSELGFAAKNIQY | . | TRBV27
ASSHPRGSSGGDNEQF | TRBD2 | TRBV9
ASSRRTGTINYGYT | TRBD1 | TRBV28
ASRNRGLEDTEAF | TRBD1 | TRBV5-4
ASSLVGTRGGNEQF | TRBD2 | TRBV7-8
ASSAGGKSEAF | . | TRBV9
ASMASGYEQY | TRBD2 | TRBV10-2
ASSGGGYSGNTIY | . | TRBV19
ASSYTSGGPYNEQF | TRBD2 | TRBV10-3
ASSLSGGDIYGYT | TRBD1 | TRBV7-2
ASSQTENQPQH | . | TRBV23-1
ASRGGLAAYEQY | TRBD2 | TRBV27
ASSLSRGAGNTIY | . | TRBV5-5
ASMGTVYEQY | . | TRBV2
ASSAGGQRRLGELF | . | TRBV27
SATWTGGLHYEQY | TRBD1 | TRBV29-1
ASSWGGSGANVLT | . | TRBV19
ASTSGYEQY | . | TRBV6-5
ASSLDRASNQPQH | TRBD1 | TRBV27
ASSQDRWSSYNEQF | . | TRBV14
ASSHGPGDVNTEAF | . | TRBV4-2